Listed here are 30 T cell receptor beta chains from one sample, sequenced in a study of monozygotic twins with inflammatory bowel disease. TCRdb reprocessed the 5' RACE reads, keeping one entry per CDR3 protein, no DNA. The repertoire table contains 190,000 or so distinct CDR3 sequences. Sequenced: blood. These receptors all come from a human donor with ulcerative colitis or Crohn's disease, or a healthy co-twin of an affected twin (not recorded which).

The chain uses TRBV12-3 or TRBV12-4 and TRBJ2-1; the TCRdb call, TRBD1, lacks DNA for checking. This CDR3 is built from 12 residues. Here the CDR3 reads CAIWGSSNEQFF.

This chain joins TRBV12-3 or TRBV12-4 and TRBJ1-6; TCRdb's D call of TRBD1 is untestable without DNA. CDR3 size: 14 residues. CDR3 amino acids: CASSPTTGGSPLHF.

This sequence joins TRBV12-3 or TRBV12-4 and TRBJ2-4; checking the TCRdb D call of TRBD1 is not possible without DNA. The CDR3 extends over 12 amino acids. The CDR3 loop is CASSEEQGIQYF.

The chain has TRBV24-1 and TRBJ2-1; TCRdb selects TRBD1, and the lack of DNA leaves this call unchecked. The CDR3 spans 15 residues. Germline V gene data show CDR1 as KGHDR and CDR2 as SFDVKD. The CDR3 here is CATSDRDRGADEQFF.

This chain joins TRBV24-1 and TRBJ2-1. This CDR3 is built from 15 residues. Germline V lookup: CDR1 KGHDR, CDR2 SFDVKD. The CDR3 region is CATSGSSWDYNEQFF.

The V gene is TRBV10-3, the J gene TRBJ1-3; the TCRdb call, TRBD1, lacks DNA for checking. CDR3 length: 16 amino acids. CDR1 is ENHRY, CDR2 SYGVKD, per germline. The CDR3 loop is CAISDPGQASGNTIYF.

The V call is TRBV3-1, the J call TRBJ2-5; TCRdb reports TRBD1, a call that lacks DNA to check it against. Per germline, CDR1 LGHDT and CDR2 YNNKEL (reference sequence). CDR3 length: 16 amino acids. The CDR3 region is CASSTRSGQGFETQYF.

This sequence joins TRBV4-1 and TRBJ2-6; absent DNA, TCRdb's TRBD2 call cannot be checked. Germline V lookup: CDR1 MGHRA, CDR2 YSYEKL. The CDR3 length is 16 residues. CDR3 residues: CAPTLDSGAGANVLTF.

The V and J genes are TRBV2 and TRBJ2-3; TCRdb proposes TRBD2, but this gene call is untestable without DNA. Germline values: CDR1 SNHLY, CDR2 FYNNEI. There are 15 residues in the CDR3. This CDR3 is CASQQLAGVTDTQYF. The entire variable domain, with the rest obtained from reference TRBV2 and TRBJ2-3, is as follows: EPEVTQTPSHQVTQMGQEVILRCVPISNHLYFYWYRQILGQKVEFLVSFYNNEISEKSEIFDDQFSVERPDGSNFTLKIRSTKLEDSAMYFCASQQLAGVTDTQYFGPGTRLTVL.

The chain employs TRBV9 and TRBJ1-2; TCRdb selects TRBD1, and the lack of DNA leaves this call unchecked. CDR3 length: 15 residues. Germline values: CDR1 SGDLS, CDR2 YYNGEE. The CDR3 loop is CASSVGGGFDYGYTF. Filled out from reference TRBV9 and TRBJ1-2, the complete variable domain reads DSGVTQTPKHLITATGQRVTLRCSPRSGDLSVYWYQQSLDQGLQFLIQYYNGEERAKGNILERFSAQQFPDLHSELNLSSLELGDSALYFCASSVGGGFDYGYTFGSGTRLTVV.

The genes are TRBV6-1 and TRBJ1-1. The CDR3 is 13 amino acids. Germline V gene sequence: CDR1 MNHNS, CDR2 SASEGT. The CDR3 protein is CASSEWGNTEAFF.

V is TRBV11-2 and J is TRBJ2-2; with no DNA, the TCRdb D assignment of TRBD2 cannot be verified. Germline V gives CDR1 SGHAT, CDR2 FQNNGV. The CDR3 is 18 amino acids. This CDR3 is CASSLRGSGAMNTGELFF.

The V and J genes are TRBV12-5 and TRBJ2-1; the TCRdb D gene call, TRBD2, has no DNA to confirm it. There are 17 residues in the CDR3. CDR1 is LGHNT, CDR2 FRNRAP, per germline. CDR3 protein: CASGLASGTSVEDEQFF.

The chain combines TRBV29-1 with TRBJ2-2. Germline V gene data show CDR1 as SQVTM and CDR2 as ANQGSEA. CDR3 length: 11 residues. The chain's CDR3 is CSVEGSGELFF.

V gene TRBV5-1 combines with J gene TRBJ2-7; TCRdb gives TRBD1 as the D gene, but with no DNA this cannot be confirmed. The CDR3 has 14 amino acids. CDR1 SGHRS and CDR2 YFSETQ come from the germline V gene. CDR3 protein: CASSFKGGFDEQYF.

V gene TRBV12-3 or TRBV12-4 combines with J gene TRBJ1-5; the D call of TRBD1 rests on TCRdb alone, since no DNA is present to check it. The CDR3 loop spans 21 amino acids. Here the CDR3 reads CASSFSLRGVAGGFSNQPQHF.

The chain couples TRBV20-1 to TRBJ2-5. Per germline, CDR1 DFQATT and CDR2 SNEGSKA (reference sequence). The CDR3 runs to 13 residues. This CDR3 is CSASGDAQETQYF.

J is TRBJ1-2 and V is TRBV29-1; TCRdb designates TRBD1, a call that cannot be tested without DNA. Germline V gene data show CDR1 as SQVTM and CDR2 as ANQGSEA. CDR3 length equals 12 residues. The CDR3 loop reads CTARKRGGGYTF. The full variable domain, with the rest looked up from reference TRBV29-1 and TRBJ1-2, is SAVISQKPSRDICQRGTSLTIQCQVDSQVTMMFWYRQQPGQSLTLIATANQGSEATYESGFVIDKFPISRPNLTFSTLTVSNMSPEDSSIYLCTARKRGGGYTFGSGTRLTVV.

This chain joins TRBV4-2 and TRBJ2-2. Germline-derived CDR1 and CDR2 are LGHNA and YNFKEQ. The CDR3 covers 14 residues. CDR3: CASSQDRRPGELFF.

The chain links TRBV27 to TRBJ2-7; checking the TCRdb D call of TRBD2 is not possible without DNA. The CDR3 length is 14 residues. CDR1 is MNHEY, CDR2 SMNVEV, per germline (reference sequence). The CDR3 loop is CASMGEDFPYEQYF.

The genes are TRBV24-1 and TRBJ2-7; TCRdb outputs TRBD2, but without DNA this stays unchecked. This CDR3 contains 14 residues. From germline, CDR1 is KGHDR and CDR2 SFDVKD. The CDR3 is CATSEAESSYEQYF.

The chain is built from TRBV27 and TRBJ1-1. Germline CDR1 and CDR2: MNHEY and SMNVEV (reference sequence). The CDR3 is 13 residues long. CDR3 residues: CASSPNVGTEAFF.

V and J are TRBV7-8 and TRBJ2-3; TCRdb lists TRBD1, though no DNA is available to test this call. This CDR3 has 17 residues. Germline V gene lookup returns CDR1 SGHVS and CDR2 FQNEAQ. This chain's CDR3 is CASSLRRTGAHADTQYF. The full variable domain, its missing parts supplied by reference TRBV7-8 and TRBJ2-3, is GAGVSQSPRYKVAKRGQDVALRCDPISGHVSLFWYQQALGQGPEFLTYFQNEAQLDKSGLPSDRFFAERPEGSVSTLKIQRTQQEDSAVYLCASSLRRTGAHADTQYFGPGTRLTVL.

The chain recombines TRBV5-5 with TRBJ2-7; TCRdb's D gene call, TRBD2, goes unchecked for lack of DNA. This CDR3 contains 15 residues. Germline CDR1 SGHKS, CDR2 YYEKEE (reference sequence). The chain's CDR3 is CASSYGGLALGEQYF.

This sequence joins TRBV20-1 and TRBJ1-1; TCRdb's D call, TRBD1, is unchecked because there is no DNA. The CDR3 spans 14 residues. Per germline, CDR1 DFQATT and CDR2 SNEGSKA (reference sequence). The CDR3 sequence: CSASGGGGRTEAFF.

This rearrangement joins TRBV29-1 to TRBJ1-5; TCRdb's assignment of TRBD1 cannot be checked, as there is no DNA. The germline V gene has CDR1 SQVTM and CDR2 ANQGSEA. The CDR3 is 13 residues long. CDR3 residues: CSVEAGGGQPQHF.

The chain is built from TRBV6-5 and TRBJ2-5. Germline-derived CDR1 and CDR2 are MNHEY and SVGAGI. The CDR3 contains 17 residues. CDR3 region: CASSYSRTQEFQETQYF.

V is TRBV5-1 and J is TRBJ2-5; the D call of TRBD1 rests on TCRdb alone, since no DNA is present to check it. This CDR3 spans 14 amino acids. Germline CDR1 is SGHRS and CDR2 is YFSETQ. The CDR3 loop reads CASSIRGLQETQYF.

The V call is TRBV6-1, the J call TRBJ1-6; TCRdb's assignment of TRBD1 cannot be checked, as there is no DNA. Germline V gene lookup returns CDR1 MNHNS and CDR2 SASEGT. This CDR3 comprises 14 residues. The CDR3 here is CASNRQGWNSPLHF.

This chain connects TRBV7-8 to TRBJ2-1; TCRdb designates TRBD1, a call that cannot be tested without DNA. The CDR3 contains 15 residues. Germline CDR1 SGHVS, CDR2 FQNEAQ. The CDR3 region is CASSGGGRSYNEQFF.